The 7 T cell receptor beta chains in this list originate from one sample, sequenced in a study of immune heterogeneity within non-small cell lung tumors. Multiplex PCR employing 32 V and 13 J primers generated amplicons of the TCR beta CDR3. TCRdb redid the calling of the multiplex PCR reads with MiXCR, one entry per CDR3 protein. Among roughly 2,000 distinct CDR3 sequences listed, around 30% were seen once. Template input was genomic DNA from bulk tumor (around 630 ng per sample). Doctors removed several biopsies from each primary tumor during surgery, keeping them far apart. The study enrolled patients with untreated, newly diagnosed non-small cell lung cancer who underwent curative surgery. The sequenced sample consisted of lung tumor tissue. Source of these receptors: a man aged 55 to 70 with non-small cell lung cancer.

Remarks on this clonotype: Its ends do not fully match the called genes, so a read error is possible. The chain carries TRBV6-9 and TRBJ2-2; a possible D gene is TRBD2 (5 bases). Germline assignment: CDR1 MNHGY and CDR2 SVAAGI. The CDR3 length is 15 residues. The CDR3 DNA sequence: TGTGCCATCAGTTACGTCGGGATTAACACCGGGGAGCTGTTTTTT. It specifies CAISYVGINTGELFF.

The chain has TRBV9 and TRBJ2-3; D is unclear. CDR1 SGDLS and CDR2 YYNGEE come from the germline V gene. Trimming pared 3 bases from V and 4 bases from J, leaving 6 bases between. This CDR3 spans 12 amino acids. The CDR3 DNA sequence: TGTGCCAGCAGCGGAAGGGCAGATACGCAGTATTTT. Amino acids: CASSGRADTQYF.

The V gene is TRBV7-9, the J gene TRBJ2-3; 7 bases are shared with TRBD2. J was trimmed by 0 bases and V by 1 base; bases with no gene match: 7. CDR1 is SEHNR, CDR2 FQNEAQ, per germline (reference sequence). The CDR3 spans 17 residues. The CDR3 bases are TGTGCCAGCAGCTTAGATCCAGCGGGAACTAGCACAGATACGCAGTATTTT. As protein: CASSLDPAGTSTDTQYF.

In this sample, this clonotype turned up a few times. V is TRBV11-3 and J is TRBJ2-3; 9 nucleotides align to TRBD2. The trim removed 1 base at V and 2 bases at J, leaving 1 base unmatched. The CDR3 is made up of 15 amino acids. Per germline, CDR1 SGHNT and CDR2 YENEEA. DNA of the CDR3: TGTGCCAGCAGCTTAGGACTAGCGGTCACAGATACGCAGTATTTT. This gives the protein CASSLGLAVTDTQYF.

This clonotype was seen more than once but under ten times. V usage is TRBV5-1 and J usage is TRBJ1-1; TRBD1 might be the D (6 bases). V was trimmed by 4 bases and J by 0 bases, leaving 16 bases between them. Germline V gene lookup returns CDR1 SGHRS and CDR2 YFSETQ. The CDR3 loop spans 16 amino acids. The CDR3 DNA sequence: TGCGCCAGCAGCCCGGGGGCGTCAGTTATGAACACTGAAGCTTTCTTT. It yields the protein CASSPGASVMNTEAFF.

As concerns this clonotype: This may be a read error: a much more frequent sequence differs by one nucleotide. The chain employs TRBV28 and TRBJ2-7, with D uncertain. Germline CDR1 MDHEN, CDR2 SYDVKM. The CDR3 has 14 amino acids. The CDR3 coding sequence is TGTGCCAGCAGTCTACCGTGGAGCATCTACGAGCATTACTTC. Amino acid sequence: CASSLPWSIYEHYF.

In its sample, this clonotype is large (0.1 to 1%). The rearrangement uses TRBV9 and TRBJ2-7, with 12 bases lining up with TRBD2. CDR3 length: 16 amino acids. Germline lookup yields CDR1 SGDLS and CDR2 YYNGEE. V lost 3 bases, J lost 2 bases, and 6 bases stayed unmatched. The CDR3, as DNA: TGTGCCAGCAGCGGCGACGGACTAGCGGGGACCTACGAGCAGTACTTC. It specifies CASSGDGLAGTYEQYF.